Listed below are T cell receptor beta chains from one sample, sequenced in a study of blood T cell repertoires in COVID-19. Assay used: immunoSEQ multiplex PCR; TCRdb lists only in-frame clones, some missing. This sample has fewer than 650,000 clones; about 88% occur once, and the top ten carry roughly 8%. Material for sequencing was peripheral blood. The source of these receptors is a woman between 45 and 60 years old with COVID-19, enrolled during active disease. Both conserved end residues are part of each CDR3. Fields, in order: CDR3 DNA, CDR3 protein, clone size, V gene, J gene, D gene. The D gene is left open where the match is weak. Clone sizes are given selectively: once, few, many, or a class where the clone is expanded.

CDR3 DNA: TGTGCCAGCAGCTATATTAGGGGGACAAATTCACCCCTCCACTTT
CDR3 protein: CASSYIRGTNSPLHF
clone size: -
V gene: TRBV5-5
J gene: TRBJ1-6
D gene: -

CDR3 DNA: TGTGCCAGCAGTTCTAGCGGGGGGGCTCGGAATGAGCAGTTCTTC
CDR3 protein: CASSSSGGARNEQFF
clone size: -
V gene: TRBV2
J gene: TRBJ2-1
D gene: TRBD2

CDR3 DNA: TGTGCCAGCAGCTCAACTAAGACAGCAAACCACTACAATGAGCAGTTCTTC
CDR3 protein: CASSSTKTANHYNEQFF
clone size: -
V gene: TRBV7-9
J gene: TRBJ2-1
D gene: -

CDR3 DNA: TGTGCCACCAGTGAAACTGGGACTAGCGGGGGGGGTCTAGATACGCAGTATTTT
CDR3 protein: CATSETGTSGGGLDTQYF
clone size: -
V gene: TRBV24-1
J gene: TRBJ2-3
D gene: TRBD2

CDR3 DNA: TGTGCCTCCAACCACCGGGGGACTGAAGCTTTCTTT
CDR3 protein: CASNHRGTEAFF
clone size: -
V gene: TRBV19
J gene: TRBJ1-1
D gene: -

CDR3 DNA: TGTGCCAGTTCCCGAGACAGGGGGCTGTATGGCTACACCTTC
CDR3 protein: CASSRDRGLYGYTF
clone size: -
V gene: TRBV19
J gene: TRBJ1-2
D gene: TRBD1

CDR3 DNA: TGTGCCAGCAGGTCAGATAGCGGGGGTTACTACGAGCAGTACTTC
CDR3 protein: CASRSDSGGYYEQYF
clone size: -
V gene: TRBV2
J gene: TRBJ2-7
D gene: TRBD2

CDR3 DNA: TGTGCCAGCTCCTATTCGGGTCAGACAGGAGGAGAGCAGTACTTC
CDR3 protein: CASSYSGQTGGEQYF
clone size: -
V gene: TRBV6-5
J gene: TRBJ2-7
D gene: -

CDR3 DNA: TGTGCCAGCAGTTATGGGGGGGCAGGCCAGCCCCAGCATTTT
CDR3 protein: CASSYGGAGQPQHF
clone size: -
V gene: TRBV6-6
J gene: TRBJ1-5
D gene: -

CDR3 DNA: TGTGCCAGCAGCCAGGGCTACCCCATTCAGTACTTC
CDR3 protein: CASSQGYPIQYF
clone size: -
V gene: TRBV11-2
J gene: TRBJ2-4
D gene: -

CDR3 DNA: TGTGCCAGCAGCCCAGGTGGGCCGAATTCACCCCTCCACTTT
CDR3 protein: CASSPGGPNSPLHF
clone size: -
V gene: TRBV3-1/TRBV3-2
J gene: TRBJ1-6
D gene: -

CDR3 DNA: TGTGCCAGTAGTACGACACAGAACACTGAAGCTTTCTTT
CDR3 protein: CASSTTQNTEAFF
clone size: -
V gene: TRBV19
J gene: TRBJ1-1
D gene: -

CDR3 DNA: TGTGCCAGCAGCTTGACTGGGCAGGGGCACGAGCAGTACTTC
CDR3 protein: CASSLTGQGHEQYF
clone size: -
V gene: TRBV7-2
J gene: TRBJ2-7
D gene: -

CDR3 DNA: TGCGCCAGCAGCCCACAGGGGACGTACACTGAAGCTTTCTTT
CDR3 protein: CASSPQGTYTEAFF
clone size: -
V gene: TRBV5-1
J gene: TRBJ1-1
D gene: TRBD1

CDR3 DNA: TGTGCCAGCAGTTTAGGGACAGGGGGTTCCTACGAGCAGTACTTC
CDR3 protein: CASSLGTGGSYEQYF
clone size: -
V gene: TRBV27
J gene: TRBJ2-7
D gene: TRBD1

CDR3 DNA: TGCGCCAGCAGTAGAGTTCCGGATCAGCCCCAGCATTTT
CDR3 protein: CASSRVPDQPQHF
clone size: -
V gene: TRBV5-1
J gene: TRBJ1-5
D gene: -

CDR3 DNA: TGTGCCAGCAGAACTAGTGGGACAGGGACCGCTTACGAGCAGTACTTC
CDR3 protein: CASRTSGTGTAYEQYF
clone size: -
V gene: TRBV27
J gene: TRBJ2-7
D gene: TRBD1

CDR3 DNA: TGTGCCAGCAGTTTGTGGAAAGGGGAACCCTATGGCTACACCTTC
CDR3 protein: CASSLWKGEPYGYTF
clone size: once
V gene: TRBV27
J gene: TRBJ1-2
D gene: -

CDR3 DNA: TGCGCCAGCAGCCAGCCGGGGGGAGAGACCCAGTACTTC
CDR3 protein: CASSQPGGETQYF
clone size: -
V gene: TRBV4-1
J gene: TRBJ2-5
D gene: TRBD2

CDR3 DNA: TGCGCCAGCAGCCTTTTCGGCTATGGCTACACCTTC
CDR3 protein: CASSLFGYGYTF
clone size: -
V gene: TRBV4-1
J gene: TRBJ1-2
D gene: -

CDR3 DNA: TGTGCCAGCAGCCCCCTAGGAGGGCGTGAGCAGTACTTC
CDR3 protein: CASSPLGGREQYF
clone size: -
V gene: TRBV4-2
J gene: TRBJ2-7
D gene: -

CDR3 DNA: TGTGCCAGTAGTTATTATCAGAGGGCAGAGACGAACACTGAAGCTTTCTTT
CDR3 protein: CASSYYQRAETNTEAFF
clone size: once
V gene: TRBV19
J gene: TRBJ1-1
D gene: -

CDR3 DNA: TGCAGCGTTCGGACAGGGGACCTCTACGAGCAGTACTTC
CDR3 protein: CSVRTGDLYEQYF
clone size: -
V gene: TRBV29-1
J gene: TRBJ2-7
D gene: TRBD1

CDR3 DNA: TGTGCCAGCAGTGTGGACAGGGGCTCCTACAATGAGCAGTTCTTC
CDR3 protein: CASSVDRGSYNEQFF
clone size: -
V gene: TRBV2
J gene: TRBJ2-1
D gene: TRBD1

CDR3 DNA: TGTGCCAGCAGTCGCGAGTCCACAGATACGCAGTATTTT
CDR3 protein: CASSRESTDTQYF
clone size: -
V gene: TRBV12-3/TRBV12-4
J gene: TRBJ2-3
D gene: -

CDR3 DNA: TGTGCCAGCAGCTCAACGAGCGGACTAGCGATCAACAATGAGCAGTTCTTC
CDR3 protein: CASSSTSGLAINNEQFF
clone size: -
V gene: TRBV11-2
J gene: TRBJ2-1
D gene: TRBD2

CDR3 DNA: TGTGCCAGCAGCCTGCTTGGGACCCCAGGGGACACCATATATTTT
CDR3 protein: CASSLLGTPGDTIYF
clone size: many
V gene: TRBV4-2
J gene: TRBJ1-3
D gene: -

CDR3 DNA: TGTGCCAGCAGCTTCGAGACAGTTCCGGGGGTTGAAGCTTTCTTT
CDR3 protein: CASSFETVPGVEAFF
clone size: -
V gene: TRBV5-5
J gene: TRBJ1-1
D gene: -

CDR3 DNA: TGTGCCAGCAGTTTATCGGCAGGGGTTAACACTGAAGCTTTCTTT
CDR3 protein: CASSLSAGVNTEAFF
clone size: -
V gene: TRBV28
J gene: TRBJ1-1
D gene: -

CDR3 DNA: TGTGCCAGCAGCTTAGATGTGTGGGAGGGGAACACTGAAGCTTTCTTT
CDR3 protein: CASSLDVWEGNTEAFF
clone size: -
V gene: TRBV7-9
J gene: TRBJ1-1
D gene: -

CDR3 DNA: TGCGCCAGCAGCCTTCCTGGGAGGAAAACTGAAGCTTTCTTT
CDR3 protein: CASSLPGRKTEAFF
clone size: -
V gene: TRBV4-1
J gene: TRBJ1-1
D gene: -

CDR3 DNA: TGTGCCAGCAGCTTAGTAGGGGATACGAACACTGAAGCTTTCTTT
CDR3 protein: CASSLVGDTNTEAFF
clone size: -
V gene: TRBV7-9
J gene: TRBJ1-1
D gene: -

CDR3 DNA: TGTGCCTGGAGTGTACTAAGACAGGCTGGAAACACCATATATTTT
CDR3 protein: CAWSVLRQAGNTIYF
clone size: -
V gene: TRBV30
J gene: TRBJ1-3
D gene: -

CDR3 DNA: TGCGCCAGCTTTAGCGGGGGGACCCCTAGGGGCACAGATACGCAGTATTTT
CDR3 protein: CASFSGGTPRGTDTQYF
clone size: -
V gene: TRBV10-2
J gene: TRBJ2-3
D gene: TRBD2

CDR3 DNA: TGTGCCAGCAGCTTAGAATCCGGACAACGGCAGCCCCAGCATTTT
CDR3 protein: CASSLESGQRQPQHF
clone size: -
V gene: TRBV7-2
J gene: TRBJ1-5
D gene: -

CDR3 DNA: TGTGCCAGCAGTTTTGATGGGGCTTCTACTGAAGCTTTCTTT
CDR3 protein: CASSFDGASTEAFF
clone size: -
V gene: TRBV27
J gene: TRBJ1-1
D gene: -

CDR3 DNA: TGTGCCAGCAGCTTAGACCCTAACTACGAGCAGTACTTC
CDR3 protein: CASSLDPNYEQYF
clone size: -
V gene: TRBV7-2
J gene: TRBJ2-7
D gene: -

CDR3 DNA: TGTGCCAGCAGCGTAGAGTCGTTTGCGGGCACAGATACGCAGTATTTT
CDR3 protein: CASSVESFAGTDTQYF
clone size: -
V gene: TRBV9
J gene: TRBJ2-3
D gene: -

CDR3 DNA: TGTGCCAGCAGCGCAACTAATCTCCCCGGGGAGCTGTTTTTT
CDR3 protein: CASSATNLPGELFF
clone size: -
V gene: TRBV7-3
J gene: TRBJ2-2
D gene: -

CDR3 DNA: TGCGCCAGCAGTCCAACTACAGATACGCAGTATTTT
CDR3 protein: CASSPTTDTQYF
clone size: -
V gene: TRBV10-1
J gene: TRBJ2-3
D gene: -

CDR3 DNA: TGTGCCAGCAGCCCGGGGGGGAACCACGAGCAGTACTTC
CDR3 protein: CASSPGGNHEQYF
clone size: -
V gene: TRBV11-3
J gene: TRBJ2-7
D gene: TRBD2

CDR3 DNA: TGCAGTGCTACTGACAGCGAACGAACCTACGAGCAGTACTTC
CDR3 protein: CSATDSERTYEQYF
clone size: -
V gene: TRBV20-1
J gene: TRBJ2-7
D gene: -

CDR3 DNA: TGTGCCATGGGGAGGGGACCCAAAAACATTCAGTACTTC
CDR3 protein: CAMGRGPKNIQYF
clone size: once
V gene: TRBV7-4
J gene: TRBJ2-4
D gene: TRBD2

CDR3 DNA: TGTGCCAGCCGGACTAGCGGGACTCGGGATACGCAGTATTTT
CDR3 protein: CASRTSGTRDTQYF
clone size: -
V gene: TRBV2
J gene: TRBJ2-3
D gene: TRBD2

CDR3 DNA: TGTGCCAGCAGCCCTCGGACAGATGACACAGATACGCAGTATTTT
CDR3 protein: CASSPRTDDTDTQYF
clone size: -
V gene: TRBV7-9
J gene: TRBJ2-3
D gene: -

CDR3 DNA: TGTGCCTTAACATCGGGACTGAAGACTATCTCCAATGAGCAGTTCTTC
CDR3 protein: CALTSGLKTISNEQFF
clone size: -
V gene: TRBV12-1
J gene: TRBJ2-1
D gene: -

CDR3 DNA: TGTGCCAGCAGCCCCCGAGTGAGCACTGAAGCTTTCTTT
CDR3 protein: CASSPRVSTEAFF
clone size: -
V gene: TRBV4-2
J gene: TRBJ1-1
D gene: -

CDR3 DNA: TGTGCCAGCACCCAGGGAACAGGTTCTAATGAAAAACTGTTTTTT
CDR3 protein: CASTQGTGSNEKLFF
clone size: -
V gene: TRBV5-8
J gene: TRBJ1-4
D gene: -

CDR3 DNA: TGTGCCTGGACTGCAGGGCCTCCGTATGGCTACACCTTC
CDR3 protein: CAWTAGPPYGYTF
clone size: -
V gene: TRBV30
J gene: TRBJ1-2
D gene: -

CDR3 DNA: TGTGCCAGCAGCGTAGCCCAGACAGGGGCCTATGGCTACACCTTC
CDR3 protein: CASSVAQTGAYGYTF
clone size: -
V gene: TRBV9
J gene: TRBJ1-2
D gene: TRBD1

CDR3 DNA: TGTGCCAGCAGCTTCCCAGGTGTGGGGGAGGCTGAAGCTTTCTTT
CDR3 protein: CASSFPGVGEAEAFF
clone size: -
V gene: TRBV7-9
J gene: TRBJ1-1
D gene: -

CDR3 DNA: TGTGCCACCAGTGACCCCCCCGCGGGGGCAGATACGCAGTATTTT
CDR3 protein: CATSDPPAGADTQYF
clone size: -
V gene: TRBV24-1
J gene: TRBJ2-3
D gene: TRBD2

CDR3 DNA: TGTGCCAGCAGCAGGATCCCGGACAGAGCCAATGAAAAACTGTTTTTT
CDR3 protein: CASSRIPDRANEKLFF
clone size: -
V gene: TRBV5-4
J gene: TRBJ1-4
D gene: -

CDR3 DNA: TGTGCCAGCAGCTTGGATTTAGGGGGCTACGAGCAGTACTTC
CDR3 protein: CASSLDLGGYEQYF
clone size: once
V gene: TRBV5-4
J gene: TRBJ2-7
D gene: -

CDR3 DNA: TGTGCCAGTAGTTTCGGGACAGGGAAGAGCCCCGGGGAGCTGTTTTTT
CDR3 protein: CASSFGTGKSPGELFF
clone size: -
V gene: TRBV19
J gene: TRBJ2-2
D gene: TRBD1

CDR3 DNA: TGTGCCAGCAGTGAAGGGAGGGTAAACCTTGAAGCTTTCTTT
CDR3 protein: CASSEGRVNLEAFF
clone size: few
V gene: TRBV6-1
J gene: TRBJ1-1
D gene: -

CDR3 DNA: TGTGCCAGCAGCTCCCTCGGGGACAGTTCCAACTATGGCTACACCTTC
CDR3 protein: CASSSLGDSSNYGYTF
clone size: -
V gene: TRBV13
J gene: TRBJ1-2
D gene: TRBD1